A single sample gave rise to the 21 T cell receptor beta chains below, sequenced in a study of blood T cell repertoires in COVID-19. Profiled with immunoSEQ multiplex PCR; TCRdb holds only in-frame clones, not every one. The table shows roughly 500,000 clones, with approximately 89% occurring only once. The sequenced sample was peripheral blood. Receptor source: a man between 18 and 29 years old with COVID-19, enrolled during active disease.

The chain is built from TRBV15 and TRBJ1-2; 7 positions match TRBD1. The germline gives CDR1 LNHNV, CDR2 YYDKDF (reference sequence). The CDR3 is 15 residues long. After removal of 0 bases from V and 3 bases from J, the junction contained 4 bases not matched to a gene. The CDR3 here is CATSRDQGDYYGYTF. CDR3 in DNA: TGTGCCACCAGCAGAGACCAGGGGGATTACTATGGCTACACCTTC.

The genes are TRBV2 and TRBJ1-6, with D maybe TRBD1 (6 bases). This CDR3 comprises 16 residues. The germline CDR1 and CDR2 sequences are SNHLY and FYNNEI. Trimming pared 0 bases from V and 6 bases from J, leaving 12 bases between. The CDR3 is CASSEAGGQPNSPLHF. CDR3 DNA sequence: TGTGCCAGCAGTGAAGCGGGGGGGCAACCTAATTCACCCCTCCACTTT.

The CDR3 region has the DNA TGTGCCAGCAGTTCCTCCCGGCTAGCGGGTATCTACAATGAGCAGTTCTTC. Translated: CASSSSRLAGIYNEQFF. The genes are TRBV6-2 or TRBV6-3 and TRBJ2-1; 8 bases align to TRBD2. V was clipped by 4 bases and J by 3 bases; unmatched bases: 11. Looked up from germline, CDR1 is MNHEY and CDR2 is SVGEGT. The CDR3 runs 17 residues.

The chain carries TRBV21-1 and TRBJ1-3; the table's D call TRBD1 went unverified against the DNA. TRBV21-1 is termed a pseudogene. This CDR3 comprises 14 residues. CDR3 in DNA: TGTGCCAGCAGCCCAGGGGTTAATCGAAACACCATATATTTT. Its protein is CASSPGVNRNTIYF.

Of note for this clone: The same CDR3 is also encoded by other DNA sequences in this sample. The rearrangement uses TRBV5-1 and TRBJ2-1; D may correspond to TRBD1 or TRBD2 (6 bases each). This CDR3 region has 15 residues. The germline V gene encodes CDR1 SGHRS and CDR2 YFSETQ. Trimming cost V 4 bases and J 0 bases, with 11 bases left between them. CDR3 coding DNA: TGCGCCAGCAGCCTGGGGGGCTCCTCCTACAATGAGCAGTTCTTC. Translating gives CASSLGGSSYNEQFF.

This clone was observed once. The V gene is TRBV9, the J gene TRBJ2-7, with no clear D. The CDR3 runs to 16 residues. Deletions cut 0 bases from V and 1 base from J, with 14 bases between. Germline CDR1 and CDR2: SGDLS and YYNGEE. The CDR3 nucleotides read TGTGCCAGCAGCGTAGAACCTGGTAGTTCGTCCTACGAGCAGTACTTC. This translates into CASSVEPGSSSYEQYF.

The chain joins TRBV5-1 to TRBJ2-1, with 7 bases matching TRBD2. Germline CDR1 and CDR2: SGHRS and YFSETQ. V lost 2 bases, J lost 0 bases, and 2 bases stayed unmatched. CDR3 length: 15 amino acids. DNA of the CDR3: TGCGCCAGCAGCTTCCTAGCGGACTCCTACAATGAGCAGTTCTTC. Amino acids: CASSFLADSYNEQFF.

V is TRBV21-1 and J is TRBJ2-7; the table assigns TRBD1, which was not confirmed against the DNA. TRBV21-1 constitutes a pseudogene. The CDR3 is 16 residues long. Here the CDR3 reads CASSKISGQGFYEQYF. In nucleotides, the CDR3 is TGTGCCAGCAGCAAAATATCTGGGCAGGGGTTTTACGAGCAGTACTTC.

This chain joins TRBV4-1 and TRBJ2-3, with TRBD2 matching over 13 bases. The CDR3 spans 16 residues. Germline V gene lookup returns CDR1 MGHRA and CDR2 YSYEKL. Trimming at V came to 4 bases and at J to 4 bases, leaving 5 bases not matched to a gene. Here the CDR3 reads CASSRTSGSRADTQYF. In nucleotides, the CDR3 is TGCGCCAGCAGCCGGACTAGCGGGAGTCGGGCAGATACGCAGTATTTT.

This clone was detected once. The rearrangement joins TRBV7-9 to TRBJ1-2; TRBD1 aligns across 10 bases. Germline V gene data show CDR1 as SEHNR and CDR2 as FQNEAQ (reference sequence). The CDR3 contains 19 residues. J gave up 2 bases and V 5 bases, and 17 bases lay outside the gene matches. The CDR3 DNA is TGTGCCAGCAGCCTCAGACAGGGGGCGACCGACGGGCTAAACTATGGCTACACCTTC. Residues: CASSLRQGATDGLNYGYTF.

This clone was counted once. The chain carries TRBV24-1 and TRBJ1-1; 7 nucleotides agree with TRBD1. The CDR3 covers 16 residues. The J segment lost 10 bases and the V segment lost 6 bases, leaving 19 bases of the junction unmatched. Germline CDR1 KGHDR, CDR2 SFDVKD. CDR3: CATSPKNTGEVSGAFF. In DNA, the CDR3 is TGTGCCACCAGTCCGAAGAATACAGGGGAAGTATCGGGAGCTTTCTTT.

The rearrangement links TRBV18 to TRBJ2-1; possible D gene TRBD2, 6 bases. The CDR3 is 20 residues long. The germline V and J ends were trimmed by 4 bases and 1 base, with 26 bases remaining between them. The V gene's germline CDR1 is KGHSH and CDR2 LQKENI. In nucleotides, the CDR3 is TGTGCCAGCTCACGGGGATTGGCGGGACCCAGGTACATTTCCTACAATGAGCAGTTCTTC. Protein: CASSRGLAGPRYISYNEQFF.

The CDR3 nucleotides read TGTGCCAGTAGTGGAGCGAGCGGGGGCTACGAGCAGTACTTC. This translates into CASSGASGGYEQYF. This chain uses TRBV19 with TRBJ2-7; 8 bases align to TRBD2. This CDR3 spans 14 amino acids. Germline values: CDR1 LNHDA, CDR2 SQIVND (reference sequence). With 5 bases clipped from V and 3 bases from J, the junction kept 6 bases outside the gene matches. The entire variable domain, with the rest obtained from reference TRBV19 and TRBJ2-7, is as follows: DGGITQSPKYLFRKEGQNVTLSCEQNLNHDAMYWYRQDPGQGLRLIYYSQIVNDFQKGDIAEGYSVSREKKESFPLTVTSAQKNPTAFYLCASSGASGGYEQYFGPGTRLTVT.

This chain links TRBV5-1 with TRBJ1-4, with D hard to call. CDR3 size: 15 residues. V shed 4 bases and J shed 7 bases, with 17 bases lying between them. CDR1 SGHRS and CDR2 YFSETQ come from the germline V gene. CDR3 sequence reads: CASSPDGRRGEKLFF. CDR3 nucleotides: TGCGCCAGCAGCCCGGACGGACGCCGGGGTGAAAAACTGTTTTTT.

The chain uses TRBV3-1 (or the pseudogene TRBV3-2) and TRBJ1-1; tentatively, D is TRBD1 (5 bases). Per the germline V gene, CDR1 is LGHDT and CDR2 is YNNKEL (reference sequence). CDR3 size: 14 residues. V was clipped by 4 bases and J by 5 bases, with 14 bases between them. The CDR3 DNA reads as TGTGCCAGCAGCCCTTCCGCAGGGAAAACTGAAGCTTTCTTT. Translating gives CASSPSAGKTEAFF.

In its sample, this clone was seen a few times. The chain carries TRBV19 and TRBJ1-5; no definite D call. V was cut by 7 bases and J by 3 bases, with 10 bases left in between. The germline V gene has CDR1 LNHDA and CDR2 SQIVND (reference sequence). The CDR3 extends over 13 amino acids. CDR3 nucleotide sequence: TGTGCCAGTACTCAGAAGAACAATCAGCCCCAGCATTTT. Its translation: CASTQKNNQPQHF.

This clone was recorded only once. The rearrangement uses TRBV9 and TRBJ2-2; 8 nucleotides agree with TRBD2. The CDR3 sequence is 16 residues long. J gave up 4 bases and V 4 bases, and 9 bases lay outside the gene matches. CDR1 and CDR2 (germline): SGDLS, YYNGEE. The CDR3 DNA sequence: TGTGCCAGCAGCACCACCGGGACTAGTAGCACCGGGGAGCTGTTTTTT. It codes for CASSTTGTSSTGELFF. Combining the CDR3 with reference TRBV9 and TRBJ2-2 gives the whole variable domain DSGVTQTPKHLITATGQRVTLRCSPRSGDLSVYWYQQSLDQGLQFLIQYYNGEERAKGNILERFSAQQFPDLHSELNLSSLELGDSALYFCASSTTGTSSTGELFFGEGSRLTVL.

This clone has only one observation. J is TRBJ2-2 and V is TRBV6-6; TRBD2 aligns across 11 bases. Germline trimming cut 6 bases from V and 3 bases from J; bases unmatched to any gene: 18. The CDR3 has 20 residues. CDR1 MNHNY and CDR2 SVGAGI come from the germline V gene (reference sequence). Written as DNA, the CDR3 is TGTGCCAGCAGCGCCCGCCCTTTGCTAGCGGGGGGCCCGTACACCGGGGAGCTGTTTTTT. It yields the protein CASSARPLLAGGPYTGELFF.

The V and J genes are TRBV4-2 and TRBJ2-1; D call uncertain. The CDR3 spans 12 residues. Per germline, CDR1 LGHNA and CDR2 YNFKEQ. The V end lost 0 bases, the J end lost 10 bases, and 7 bases lay between the germline ends. The CDR3 is CASSQERFEQFF. DNA of the CDR3: TGTGCCAGCAGCCAAGAGCGGTTCGAGCAGTTCTTC.

This clone was found a few times. The chain couples TRBV7-6 to TRBJ2-2; TRBD2 is a possible D gene (5 bases). CDR1 and CDR2 from the germline V gene are SGHVS and FNYEAQ. V was pared by 5 bases and J by 3 bases, with 16 bases between. This CDR3 is 16 amino acids long. CDR3 protein: CASSKRPGDDTGELFF. CDR3 in DNA: TGTGCCAGCAGCAAACGCCCCGGGGATGACACCGGGGAGCTGTTTTTT.

The chain uses TRBV28 and TRBJ1-1, with no clear D. Germline V lookup: CDR1 MDHEN, CDR2 SYDVKM. V was cut by 3 bases and J by 0 bases, with 2 bases left in between. The CDR3 length is 12 residues. The CDR3 DNA sequence: TGTGCCAGCAGTTTCATGAACACTGAAGCTTTCTTT. The encoded protein is CASSFMNTEAFF.